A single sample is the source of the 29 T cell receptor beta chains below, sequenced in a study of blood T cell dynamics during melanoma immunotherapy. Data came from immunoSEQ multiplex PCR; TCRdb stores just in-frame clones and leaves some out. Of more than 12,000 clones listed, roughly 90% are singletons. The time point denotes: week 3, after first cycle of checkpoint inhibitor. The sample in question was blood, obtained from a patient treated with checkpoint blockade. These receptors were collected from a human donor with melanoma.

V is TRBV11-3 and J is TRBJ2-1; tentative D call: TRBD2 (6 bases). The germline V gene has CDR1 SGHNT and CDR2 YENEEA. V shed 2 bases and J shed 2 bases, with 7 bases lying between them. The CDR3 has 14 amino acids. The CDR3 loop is CASSLPGAYNEQFF. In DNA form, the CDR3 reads TGTGCCAGCAGCTTACCGGGGGCCTACAATGAGCAGTTCTTC.

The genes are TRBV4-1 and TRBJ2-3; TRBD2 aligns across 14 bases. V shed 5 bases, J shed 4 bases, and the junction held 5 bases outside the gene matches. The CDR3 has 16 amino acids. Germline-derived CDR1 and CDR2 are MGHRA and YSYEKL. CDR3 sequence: CASSTGTSGSADTQYF. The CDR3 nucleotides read TGCGCCAGCAGCACCGGGACTAGCGGGAGCGCAGATACGCAGTATTTT.

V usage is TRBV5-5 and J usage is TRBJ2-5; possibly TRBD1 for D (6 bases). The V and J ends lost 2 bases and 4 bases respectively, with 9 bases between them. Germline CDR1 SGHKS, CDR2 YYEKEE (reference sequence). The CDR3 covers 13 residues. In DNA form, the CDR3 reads TGTGCCAGCAGCTTATTAGGGGGAGAGACCCAGTACTTC. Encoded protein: CASSLLGGETQYF.

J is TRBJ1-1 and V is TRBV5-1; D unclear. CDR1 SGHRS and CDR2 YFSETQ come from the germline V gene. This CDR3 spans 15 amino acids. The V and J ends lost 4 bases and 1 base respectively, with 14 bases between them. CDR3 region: CASSPREGGNTEAFF. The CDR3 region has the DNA TGCGCCAGCAGCCCAAGGGAGGGAGGGAACACTGAAGCTTTCTTT.

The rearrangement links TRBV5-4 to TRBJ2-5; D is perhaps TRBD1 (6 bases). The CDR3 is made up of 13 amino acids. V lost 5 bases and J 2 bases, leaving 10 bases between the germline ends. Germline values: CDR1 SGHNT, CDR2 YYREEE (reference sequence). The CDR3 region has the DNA TGTGCCAGCAGGTCCGGACAGCAAGAGACCCAGTACTTC. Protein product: CASRSGQQETQYF.

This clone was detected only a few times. Written as DNA, the CDR3 is TGTGCCAGCAGCCTAAGTGGGCGGGGGACCACAGATACGCAGTATTTT. Translating gives CASSLSGRGTTDTQYF. This rearrangement joins TRBV14 to TRBJ2-3, with TRBD2 matching over 7 bases. Per germline, CDR1 SGHDN and CDR2 FVKESK. The CDR3 sequence is 16 residues long. V lost 4 bases and J lost 2; bases outside the gene matches: 9.

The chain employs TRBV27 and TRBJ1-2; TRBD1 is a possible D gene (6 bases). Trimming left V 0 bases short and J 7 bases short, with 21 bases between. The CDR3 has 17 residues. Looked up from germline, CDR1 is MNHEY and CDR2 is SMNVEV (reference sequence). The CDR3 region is CASSLSGQGRYLLGYTF. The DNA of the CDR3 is TGTGCCAGCAGTTTATCTGGGCAGGGGAGGTATCTCCTTGGCTACACCTTC.

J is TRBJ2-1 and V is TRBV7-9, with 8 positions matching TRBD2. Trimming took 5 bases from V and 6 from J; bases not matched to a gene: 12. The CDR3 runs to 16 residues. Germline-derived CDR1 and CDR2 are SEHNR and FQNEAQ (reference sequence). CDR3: CASSPLGGGLVNEQFF. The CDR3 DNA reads TGTGCCAGCAGCCCCCTCGGGGGGGGGCTCGTCAATGAGCAGTTCTTC.

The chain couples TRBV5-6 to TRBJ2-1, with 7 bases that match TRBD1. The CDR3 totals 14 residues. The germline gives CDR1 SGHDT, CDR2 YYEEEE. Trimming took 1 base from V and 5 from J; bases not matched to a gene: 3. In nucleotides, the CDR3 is TGTGCCAGCAGCTTGTGGGACAGAGACAATGAGCAGTTCTTC. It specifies CASSLWDRDNEQFF.

CDR3 amino acids: CASSLTTGAMNTEAFF. CDR3 in DNA: TGCGCCAGCAGCTTAACGACAGGGGCCATGAACACTGAAGCTTTCTTT. The chain links TRBV5-1 to TRBJ1-1, with 8 bases fitting TRBD1. The germline CDR1 and CDR2 sequences are SGHRS and YFSETQ. V shed 2 bases and J 0 bases; nucleotides not matched to a gene: 6. The CDR3 extends over 16 amino acids.

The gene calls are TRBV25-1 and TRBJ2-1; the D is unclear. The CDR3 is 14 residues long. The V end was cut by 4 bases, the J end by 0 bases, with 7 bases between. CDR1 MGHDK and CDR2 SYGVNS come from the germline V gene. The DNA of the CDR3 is TGTGCCAGCAGTGGGCAGAGCTCCTACAATGAGCAGTTCTTC. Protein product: CASSGQSSYNEQFF.

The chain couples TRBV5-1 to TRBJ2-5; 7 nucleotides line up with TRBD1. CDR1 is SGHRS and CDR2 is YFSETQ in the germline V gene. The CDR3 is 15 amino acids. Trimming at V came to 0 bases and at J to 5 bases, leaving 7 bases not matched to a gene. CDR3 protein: CASSLALRGPETQYF. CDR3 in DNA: TGCGCCAGCAGCTTGGCGTTGAGGGGGCCGGAGACCCAGTACTTC.

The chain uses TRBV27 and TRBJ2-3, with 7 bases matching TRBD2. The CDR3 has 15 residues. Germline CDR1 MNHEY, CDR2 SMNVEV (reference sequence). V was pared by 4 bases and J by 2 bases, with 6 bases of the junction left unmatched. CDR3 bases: TGTGCCAGCAGTTACAGCGGGACCTACACAGATACGCAGTATTTT. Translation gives CASSYSGTYTDTQYF.

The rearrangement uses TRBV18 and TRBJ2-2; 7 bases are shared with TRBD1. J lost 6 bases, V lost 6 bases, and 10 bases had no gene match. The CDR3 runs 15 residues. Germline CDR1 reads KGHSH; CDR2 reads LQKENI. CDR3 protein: CASSLAGGSSGELFF. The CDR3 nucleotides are TGTGCCAGCTCTTTGGCAGGGGGAAGCTCCGGGGAGCTGTTTTTT.

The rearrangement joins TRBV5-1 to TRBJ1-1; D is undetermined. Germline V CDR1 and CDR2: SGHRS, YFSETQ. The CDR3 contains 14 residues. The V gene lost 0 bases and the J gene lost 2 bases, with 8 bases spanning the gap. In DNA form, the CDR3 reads TGCGCCAGCAGCTTGGAACGGACTAACACTGAAGCTTTCTTT. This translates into CASSLERTNTEAFF. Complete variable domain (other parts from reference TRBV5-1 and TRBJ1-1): KAGVTQTPRYLIKTRGQQVTLSCSPISGHRSVSWYQQTPGQGLQFLFEYFSETQRNKGNFPGRFSGRQFSNSRSEMNVSTLELGDSALYLCASSLERTNTEAFFGQGTRLTVV.

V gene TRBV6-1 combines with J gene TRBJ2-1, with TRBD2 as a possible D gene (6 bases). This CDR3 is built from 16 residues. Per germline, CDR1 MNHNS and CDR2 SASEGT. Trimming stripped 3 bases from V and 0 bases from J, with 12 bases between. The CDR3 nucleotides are TGTGCCAGCAGTGATAGGCGGGATAGCTCCTACAATGAGCAGTTCTTC. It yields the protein CASSDRRDSSYNEQFF.

In DNA, the CDR3 is TGTGCCACCAGCAGGGGACAGCTACAAGAGACCCAGTACTTC. It yields the protein CATSRGQLQETQYF. The chain recombines TRBV15 with TRBJ2-5; 7 nucleotides match TRBD1. Germline trimming cut 3 bases from V and 2 bases from J; bases unmatched to any gene: 3. The germline V gene encodes CDR1 LNHNV and CDR2 YYDKDF (reference sequence). The CDR3 runs 14 residues.

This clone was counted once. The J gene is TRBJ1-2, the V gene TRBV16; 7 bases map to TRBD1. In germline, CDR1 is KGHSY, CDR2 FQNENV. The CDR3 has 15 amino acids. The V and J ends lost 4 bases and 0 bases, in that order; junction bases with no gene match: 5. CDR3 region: CASSPRGQSNYGYTF. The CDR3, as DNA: TGTGCCAGCAGCCCCCGGGGACAGTCTAACTATGGCTACACCTTC.

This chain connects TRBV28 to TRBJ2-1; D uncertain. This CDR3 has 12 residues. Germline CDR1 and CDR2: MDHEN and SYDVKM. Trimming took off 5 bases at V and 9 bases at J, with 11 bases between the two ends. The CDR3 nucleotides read TGTGCCAGCAGTCCCCCCCCGGGTGAGCAGTTCTTC. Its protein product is CASSPPPGEQFF.

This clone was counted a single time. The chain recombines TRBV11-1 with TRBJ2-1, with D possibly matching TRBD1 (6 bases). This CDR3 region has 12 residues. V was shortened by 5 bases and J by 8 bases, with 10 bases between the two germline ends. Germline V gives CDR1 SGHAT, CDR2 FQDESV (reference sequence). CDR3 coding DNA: TGTGCCAGCAGCCTACAGGGATATGAGCAGTTCTTC. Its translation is CASSLQGYEQFF.

For the CDR3, the DNA is TGTGCCAGCAGCTTTGGGGGGCGGCAGCCCCAGCATTTT. Translating gives CASSFGGRQPQHF. V is TRBV5-8 and J is TRBJ1-5, with D tentatively TRBD1 (6 bases). V was pared by 2 bases and J by 7 bases, with 10 bases between. The CDR3 runs 13 residues. The germline V gene encodes CDR1 SGHTS and CDR2 YDEGEE.

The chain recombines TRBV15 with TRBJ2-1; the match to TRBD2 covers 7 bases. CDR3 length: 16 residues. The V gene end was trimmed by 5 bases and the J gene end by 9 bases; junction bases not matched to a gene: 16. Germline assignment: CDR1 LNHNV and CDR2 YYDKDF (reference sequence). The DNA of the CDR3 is TGTGCCACCAGCCCCTTCCTGGGGGAGGGCCAGAGTGAGCAGTTCTTC. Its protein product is CATSPFLGEGQSEQFF. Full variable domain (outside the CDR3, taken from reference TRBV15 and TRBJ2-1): DAMVIQNPRYQVTQFGKPVTLSCSQTLNHNVMYWYQQKSSQAPKLLFHYYDKDFNNEADTPDNFQSRRPNTSFCFLDIRSPGLGDTAMYLCATSPFLGEGQSEQFFGPGTRLTVL.

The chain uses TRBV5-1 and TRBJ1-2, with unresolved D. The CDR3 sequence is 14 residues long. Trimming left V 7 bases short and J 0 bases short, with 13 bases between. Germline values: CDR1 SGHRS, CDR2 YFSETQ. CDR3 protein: CASGGHGANYGYTF. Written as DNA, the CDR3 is TGCGCCAGCGGAGGTCATGGAGCTAACTATGGCTACACCTTC. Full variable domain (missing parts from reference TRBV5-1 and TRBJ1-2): KAGVTQTPRYLIKTRGQQVTLSCSPISGHRSVSWYQQTPGQGLQFLFEYFSETQRNKGNFPGRFSGRQFSNSRSEMNVSTLELGDSALYLCASGGHGANYGYTFGSGTRLTVV.

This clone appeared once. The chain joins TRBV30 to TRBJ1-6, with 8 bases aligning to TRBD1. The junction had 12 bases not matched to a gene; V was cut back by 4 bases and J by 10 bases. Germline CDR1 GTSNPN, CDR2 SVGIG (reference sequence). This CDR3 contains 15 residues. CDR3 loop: CAWTVGEQGGSPLHF. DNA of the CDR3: TGTGCCTGGACAGTGGGGGAACAGGGGGGCTCACCCCTCCACTTT.

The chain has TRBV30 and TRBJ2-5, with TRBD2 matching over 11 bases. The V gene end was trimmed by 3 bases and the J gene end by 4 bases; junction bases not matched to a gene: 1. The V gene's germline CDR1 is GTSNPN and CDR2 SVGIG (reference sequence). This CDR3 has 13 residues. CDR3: CAWRLAGAETQYF. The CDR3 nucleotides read TGTGCCTGGAGACTAGCGGGAGCAGAGACCCAGTACTTC.

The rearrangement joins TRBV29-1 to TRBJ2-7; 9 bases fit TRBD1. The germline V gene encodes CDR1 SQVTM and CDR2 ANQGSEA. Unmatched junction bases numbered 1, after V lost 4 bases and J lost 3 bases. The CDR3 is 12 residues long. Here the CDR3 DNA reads TGCAGCGTTGGACAGGGGGACTACGAGCAGTACTTC. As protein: CSVGQGDYEQYF.

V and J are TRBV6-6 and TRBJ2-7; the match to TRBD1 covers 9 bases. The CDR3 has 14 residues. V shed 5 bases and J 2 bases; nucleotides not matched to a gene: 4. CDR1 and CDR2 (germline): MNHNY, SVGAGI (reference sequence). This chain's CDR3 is CASSPGQGAYEQYF. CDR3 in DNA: TGTGCCAGCAGTCCGGGACAGGGCGCCTACGAGCAGTACTTC.

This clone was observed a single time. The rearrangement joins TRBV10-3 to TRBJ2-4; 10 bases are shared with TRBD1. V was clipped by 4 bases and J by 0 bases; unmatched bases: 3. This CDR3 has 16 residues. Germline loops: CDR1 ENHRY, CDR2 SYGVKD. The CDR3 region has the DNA TGTGCCATCAGTGGCGGACAGGGGGTAGCCAAAAACATTCAGTACTTC. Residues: CAISGGQGVAKNIQYF.

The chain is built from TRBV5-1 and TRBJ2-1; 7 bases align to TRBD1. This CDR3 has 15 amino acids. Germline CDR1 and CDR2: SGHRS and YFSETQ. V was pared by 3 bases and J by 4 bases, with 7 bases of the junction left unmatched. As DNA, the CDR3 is TGCGCCAGCAGCTATGGAGACAGGGATTACAATGAGCAGTTCTTC. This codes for CASSYGDRDYNEQFF.